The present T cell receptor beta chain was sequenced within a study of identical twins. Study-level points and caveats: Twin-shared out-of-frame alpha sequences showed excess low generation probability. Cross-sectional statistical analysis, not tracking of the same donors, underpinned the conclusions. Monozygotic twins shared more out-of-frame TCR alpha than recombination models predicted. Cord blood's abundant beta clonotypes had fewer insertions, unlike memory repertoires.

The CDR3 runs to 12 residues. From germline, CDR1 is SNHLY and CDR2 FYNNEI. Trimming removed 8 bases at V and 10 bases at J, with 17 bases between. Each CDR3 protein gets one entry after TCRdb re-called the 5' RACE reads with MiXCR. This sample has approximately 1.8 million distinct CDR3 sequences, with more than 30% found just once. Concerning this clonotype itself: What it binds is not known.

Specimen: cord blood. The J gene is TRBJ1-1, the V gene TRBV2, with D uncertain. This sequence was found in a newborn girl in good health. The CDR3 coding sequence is TGTGCCAGCCAGAGGGAGAGAGAGGGAGCTTTCTTT. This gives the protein CASQREREGAFF.